One sample yielded the 6 T cell receptor beta chains listed below, sequenced in a study of blood T cell repertoires in COVID-19. Profiling relied on immunoSEQ multiplex PCR, and the TCRdb table lists in-frame clones only, not all of them. This table has over 80,000 clones, about 90% appearing once. Sequencing used peripheral blood. These receptors were taken from a human donor in a cohort sampled during active COVID-19.

V is TRBV9 and J is TRBJ2-1, with TRBD2 matching over 8 bases. The CDR3 length is 15 residues. The germline V gene has CDR1 SGDLS and CDR2 YYNGEE. V trimming: 3 bases; J trimming: 9 bases; junction bases outside the gene matches: 11. CDR3 nucleotide sequence: TGTGCCAGCAGCGGATCCGGGACTAGTAAAGGTGAGCAGTTCTTC. Its protein product is CASSGSGTSKGEQFF.

The rearrangement uses TRBV28 and TRBJ1-2, with D hard to call. Trimming stripped 6 bases from V and 3 bases from J, with 14 bases between. CDR1 and CDR2 from the germline V gene are MDHEN and SYDVKM. CDR3 size: 14 residues. The CDR3 sequence: CASRKTGRYYGYTF. CDR3 nucleotides: TGTGCCAGCAGGAAGACCGGGAGATACTATGGCTACACCTTC.

The chain carries TRBV18 and TRBJ2-3; 7 positions match TRBD1. The CDR3 runs to 14 residues. J lost 3 bases, V lost 4 bases, and 4 bases had no gene match. CDR1 and CDR2 (germline): KGHSH, LQKENI. This CDR3 reads CASSRGQNTDTQYF. Here the CDR3 DNA reads TGTGCCAGCTCACGGGGACAGAATACAGATACGCAGTATTTT.

The V call is TRBV12-2, the J call TRBJ2-7; TRBD2, as called in the table, went unchecked against the DNA. TRBV12-2 is a recognized pseudogene. The CDR3 spans 16 residues. CDR3 bases: TGTGCAAGTCGCTTAGCGCATAGCGGGAGCTCCTACGAGCAGTACTTC. It is translated as CASRLAHSGSSYEQYF.

This chain connects TRBV6-6 to TRBJ2-4, with TRBD2 matching 10 bases. CDR3 length: 17 residues. V lost 5 bases and J lost 0; bases outside the gene matches: 7. Germline V CDR1 and CDR2: MNHNY, SVGAGI (reference sequence). The CDR3 DNA sequence: TGTGCCAGCAGTCCCGAGCGGGGGGGGCTAGCCAAAAACATTCAGTACTTC. Translated: CASSPERGGLAKNIQYF.

The CDR3 reads CASSTLSPGNSPLHF. In DNA form, the CDR3 reads TGTGCCAGTAGTACGTTATCCCCAGGGAATTCACCCCTCCACTTT. This sequence joins TRBV19 and TRBJ1-6, with D perhaps matching TRBD1 (5 bases). This CDR3 contains 15 residues. Germline V lookup: CDR1 LNHDA, CDR2 SQIVND (reference sequence). The germline V and J ends were trimmed by 4 bases and 7 bases, with 14 bases remaining between them.